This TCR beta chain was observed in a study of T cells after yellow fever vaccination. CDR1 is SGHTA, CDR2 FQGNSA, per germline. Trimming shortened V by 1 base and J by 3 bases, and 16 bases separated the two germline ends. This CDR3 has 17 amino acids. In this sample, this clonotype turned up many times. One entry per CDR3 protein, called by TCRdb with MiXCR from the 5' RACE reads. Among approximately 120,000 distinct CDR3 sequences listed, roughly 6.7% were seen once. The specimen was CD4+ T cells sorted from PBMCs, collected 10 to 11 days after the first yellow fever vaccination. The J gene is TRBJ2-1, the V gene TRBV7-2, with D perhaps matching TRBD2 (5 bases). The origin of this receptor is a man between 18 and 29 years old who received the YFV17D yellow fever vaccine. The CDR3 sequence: CASSLVLTLDFYNEQFF. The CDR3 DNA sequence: TGTGCCAGCAGCTTAGTCCTGACCCTGGACTTCTACAATGAGCAGTTCTTC.